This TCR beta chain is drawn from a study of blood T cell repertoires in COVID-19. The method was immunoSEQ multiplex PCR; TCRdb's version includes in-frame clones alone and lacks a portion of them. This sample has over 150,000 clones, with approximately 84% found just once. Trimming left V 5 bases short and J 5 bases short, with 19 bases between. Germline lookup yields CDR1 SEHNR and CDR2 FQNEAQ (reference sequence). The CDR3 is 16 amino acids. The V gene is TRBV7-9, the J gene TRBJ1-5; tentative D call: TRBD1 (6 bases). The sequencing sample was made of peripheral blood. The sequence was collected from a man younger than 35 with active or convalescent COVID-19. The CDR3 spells CASSASGTRNYQPQHF. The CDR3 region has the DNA TGTGCCAGCAGCGCCTCCGGGACAAGGAACTATCAGCCCCAGCATTTT. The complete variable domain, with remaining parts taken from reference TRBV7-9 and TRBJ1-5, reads DTGVSQNPRHKITKRGQNVTFRCDPISEHNRLYWYRQTLGQGPEFLTYFQNEAQLEKSRLLSDRFSAERPKGSFSTLEIQRTEQGDSAMYLCASSASGTRNYQPQHFGDGTRLSIL.